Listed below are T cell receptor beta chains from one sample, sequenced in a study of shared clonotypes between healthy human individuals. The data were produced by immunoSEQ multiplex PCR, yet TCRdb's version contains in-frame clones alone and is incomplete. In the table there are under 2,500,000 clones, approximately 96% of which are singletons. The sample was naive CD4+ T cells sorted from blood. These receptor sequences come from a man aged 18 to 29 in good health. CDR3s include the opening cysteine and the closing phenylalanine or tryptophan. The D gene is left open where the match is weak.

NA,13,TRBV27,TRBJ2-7,TGTGCCAGCAGGCCCGTTCGGGGCTACGAGCAGTACTTC,CASRPVRGYEQYF
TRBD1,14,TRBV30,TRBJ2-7,TGTGCCTGGCGCCTTACAGGGGCCGTGGGCGAGCAGTACTTC,CAWRLTGAVGEQYF
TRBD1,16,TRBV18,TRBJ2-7,TGTGCCAGCTCACTGATACGCCAGGGGGCAGGATACGAGCAGTACTTC,CASSLIRQGAGYEQYF
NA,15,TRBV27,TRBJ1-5,TGTGCCAGCAGTTCATCAGGGAGGGTGGGTCAGCCCCAGCATTTT,CASSSSGRVGQPQHF
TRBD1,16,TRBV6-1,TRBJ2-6,TGTGCCAGCAGTGTACAGGGGGCGTCTGGGGCCAACGTCCTGACTTTC,CASSVQGASGANVLTF
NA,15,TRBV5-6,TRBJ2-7,TGTGCCAGCAGCTTGACAGGACGAAGCTCCTACGAGCAGTACTTC,CASSLTGRSSYEQYF
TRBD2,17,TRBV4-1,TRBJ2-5,TGCGCCAGCAGCCAATTCTTTCCAGCGGGAAAGGGAGAGACCCAGTACTTC,CASSQFFPAGKGETQYF
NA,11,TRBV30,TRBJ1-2,TGTGCCTGGGCGGTGTATAAGGACTACACCTTC,CAWAVYKDYTF
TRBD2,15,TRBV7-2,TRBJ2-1,TGTGCCAGCAGGGCCGGGACTAGCGTCTACAATGAGCAGTTCTTC,CASRAGTSVYNEQFF
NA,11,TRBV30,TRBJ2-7,TGTGCCTGGAGAGATTGGGACGAGCAGTACTTC,CAWRDWDEQYF
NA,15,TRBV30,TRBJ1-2,TGTGCCTGGAGGGCCCAACAGGGTCTGAACTATGGCTACACCTTC,CAWRAQQGLNYGYTF
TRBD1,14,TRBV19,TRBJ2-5,TGTGCCAGTAGTATTCAGGGCGACAGGGCAACCCAGTACTTC,CASSIQGDRATQYF
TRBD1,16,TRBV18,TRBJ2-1,TGTGCCAGCTCACTCGACAGGGGGGGAGGTTTGGATGAGCAGTTCTTC,CASSLDRGGGLDEQFF